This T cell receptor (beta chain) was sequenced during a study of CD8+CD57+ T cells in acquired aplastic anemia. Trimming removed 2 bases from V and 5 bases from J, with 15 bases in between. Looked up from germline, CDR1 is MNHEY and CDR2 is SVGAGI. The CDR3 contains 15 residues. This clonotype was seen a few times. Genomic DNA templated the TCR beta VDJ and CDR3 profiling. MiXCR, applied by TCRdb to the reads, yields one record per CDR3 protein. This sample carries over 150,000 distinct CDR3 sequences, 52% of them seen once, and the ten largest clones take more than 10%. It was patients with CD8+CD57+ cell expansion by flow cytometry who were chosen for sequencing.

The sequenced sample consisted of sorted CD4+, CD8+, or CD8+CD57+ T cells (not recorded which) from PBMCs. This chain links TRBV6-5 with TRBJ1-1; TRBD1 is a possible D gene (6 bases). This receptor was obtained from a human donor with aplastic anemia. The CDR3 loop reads CASSYPQGRRTEAFF. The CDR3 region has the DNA TGTGCCAGCAGTTACCCACAGGGTAGAAGAACTGAAGCTTTCTTT.